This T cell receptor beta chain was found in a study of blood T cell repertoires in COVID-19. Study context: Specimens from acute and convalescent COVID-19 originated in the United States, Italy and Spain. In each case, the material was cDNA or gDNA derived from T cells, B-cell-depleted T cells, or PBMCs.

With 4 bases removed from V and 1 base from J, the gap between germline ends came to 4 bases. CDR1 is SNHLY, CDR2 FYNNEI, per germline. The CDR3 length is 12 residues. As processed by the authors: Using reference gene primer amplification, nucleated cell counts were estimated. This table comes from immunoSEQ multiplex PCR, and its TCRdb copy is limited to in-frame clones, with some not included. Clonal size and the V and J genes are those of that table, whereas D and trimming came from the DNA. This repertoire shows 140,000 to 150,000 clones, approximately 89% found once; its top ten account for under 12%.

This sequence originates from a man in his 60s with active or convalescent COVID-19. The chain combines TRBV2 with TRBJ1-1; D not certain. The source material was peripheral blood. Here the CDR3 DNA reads TGTGCCAGCAGTGTCAGGAACACTGAAGCTTTCTTT. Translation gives CASSVRNTEAFF.